This T cell receptor beta chain was recorded in a study of blood T cell repertoires in COVID-19. Study in general: The samples span acute and convalescent COVID-19 from the United States, Italy and Spain. PBMCs, B-cell-depleted T cells, or T cells provided the cDNA or gDNA that made up the material.

Source study methods: Amplification of reference gene primers was used by the study to estimate nucleated cell counts. Measured with immunoSEQ multiplex PCR; TCRdb has only the in-frame clones, and not every one. The DNA gave D and trimming, while V, J and clone size come from that table. The data hold over 150,000 clones, with 65% to 85% observed a single time. The CDR3 has 16 amino acids. In germline, CDR1 is MGHRA, CDR2 YSYEKL. Trimming stripped 1 base from V and 1 base from J, with 13 bases between. Sequenced sample: peripheral blood. The clonotype was recovered from a woman in her 70s who had recovered from COVID-19. The chain joins TRBV4-1 to TRBJ1-1; a possible D gene is TRBD1 (6 bases). CDR3 DNA sequence: TGCGCCAGCAGCCAAGTCCCGGACAGCCCGAACACTGAAGCTTTCTTT. Amino acid sequence: CASSQVPDSPNTEAFF.